This T cell receptor (beta chain) appears in the sequencing data of a study of T cell changes during pregnancy in multiple sclerosis. Generated by immunoSEQ multiplex PCR, the TCRdb table keeps only in-frame clones and is missing some. Here the sample spans 40,000 to 50,000 clones, over 90% being singletons. This clone was seen a few times. The V segment lost 0 bases and the J segment 3 bases; nucleotides outside the gene matches: 2. CDR3 length: 15 residues. Germline V gives CDR1 SEHNR, CDR2 FQNEAQ (reference sequence). The sequence derives from a female donor with multiple sclerosis, enrolled in a pregnancy study. The sequencing used CD8+ T cells from peripheral blood mononuclear cells, collected in the third trimester of pregnancy. The V call is TRBV7-9, the J call TRBJ2-5; 9 bases agree with TRBD2. As DNA, the CDR3 is TGTGCCAGCAGCTTAGCCTCTAGCGGGGAAGAGACCCAGTACTTC. Protein: CASSLASSGEETQYF.